These T cell receptor beta chains were read from a single sample in a study of T-cell memory formation after mild COVID-19. Each CDR3 protein is one row after TCRdb ran MiXCR on the 5' RACE reads. The sample comprises approximately 250,000 distinct CDR3 sequences, 15% of which are singletons, and about 2% rests with the top ten. The specimen was PBMCs or a T cell subset sorted from them (not recorded which). Receptors were obtained from an adult woman who had mild COVID-19 (a few samples of this study predate the infection). Cell type and time point are not known. Both conserved end residues are part of each CDR3. A D gene is named only where the DNA matches it firmly. For some rows the clone size is stated as once, few or many, or as a class when expanded; others skip it.

clone_size j_call d_call v_call cdr3_aa cdr3_nt
few TRBJ1-4 . TRBV4-3 CASSHGPLATNEKLFF TGCGCCAGCAGCCATGGACCACTTGCAACTAATGAAAAACTGTTTTTT
. TRBJ1-6 TRBD1 TRBV3-1 CASSELGQGGSPLHF TGTGCCAGCAGCGAGCTTGGACAGGGCGGTTCACCCCTCCACTTT
. TRBJ1-2 . TRBV3-1 CASSHDSLYGYTF TGTGCCAGCAGCCACGACAGCCTCTATGGCTACACCTTC
. TRBJ1-6 . TRBV20-1 CSALRQRDNSPLHF TGCAGTGCCCTAAGACAGAGAGATAATTCACCCCTCCACTTT
. TRBJ1-5 . TRBV3-1 CASSPRKDQPQHF TGTGCCAGCAGCCCGCGAAAAGATCAGCCCCAGCATTTT
. TRBJ2-3 TRBD2 TRBV30 CAWSSGVRDTQYF TGTGCCTGGAGTAGCGGGGTCCGGGATACGCAGTATTTT
few TRBJ2-7 TRBD1 TRBV9 CASSVSGQGFAYEQYF TGTGCCAGCAGCGTATCCGGACAGGGTTTCGCCTACGAGCAGTACTTC
. TRBJ2-7 . TRBV12-3/TRBV12-4 CASASWVYEQYF TGTGCCAGCGCGTCATGGGTCTACGAGCAGTACTTC
many TRBJ2-5 . TRBV3-1 CASSQDRGGQYF TGTGCCAGCAGCCAAGATCGAGGGGGCCAGTACTTC
. TRBJ2-5 TRBD2 TRBV20-1 CSARPTSGRQETQYF TGCAGTGCTAGACCGACTAGCGGTCGTCAAGAGACCCAGTACTTC
many TRBJ2-7 TRBD2 TRBV29-1 CSVESGGPPYEQYF TGCAGCGTTGAATCGGGGGGGCCCCCCTACGAGCAGTACTTC
few TRBJ1-6 . TRBV12-5 CASGGDILNSPLHF TGTGCTAGTGGTGGGGACATCCTTAATTCACCCCTCCACTTT
few TRBJ2-1 . TRBV20-1 CSASDIFGTCVGNEQFF TGCAGTGCTAGTGATATCTTCGGGACATGTGTGGGAAATGAGCAGTTCTTC
few TRBJ2-1 TRBD2 TRBV7-3 CASSSPRAGGNEQFF TGTGCCAGCAGCTCTCCGCGGGCGGGGGGCAATGAGCAGTTCTTC
. TRBJ2-3 TRBD2 TRBV20-1 CSPREGNTRTDTQYF TGCAGTCCTAGGGAGGGAAACACCCGCACAGATACGCAGTATTTT
few TRBJ2-5 . TRBV10-3 CAIRDPGQETQYF TGTGCCATCAGAGACCCAGGGCAAGAGACCCAGTACTTC
. TRBJ2-3 . TRBV9 CASSVRGSRTDTQYF TGTGCCAGCAGCGTAAGGGGGTCCCGCACAGATACGCAGTATTTT
. TRBJ1-5 . TRBV19 CASSITPPRSNQPQHF TGTGCCAGTAGTATAACTCCCCCTAGAAGCAATCAGCCCCAGCATTTT
. TRBJ1-1 . TRBV12-3/TRBV12-4 CASRGEYTEAFF TGTGCCAGCAGGGGGGAGTACACTGAAGCTTTCTTT
few TRBJ1-5 TRBD1 TRBV7-2 CASSSWTGPNQPQHF TGTGCCAGCAGCTCCTGGACAGGGCCAAATCAGCCCCAGCATTTT
. TRBJ2-3 TRBD2 TRBV7-9 CASSKSGASDTQYF TGTGCCAGCAGCAAAAGCGGGGCGAGCGATACGCAGTATTTT
few TRBJ2-3 TRBD2 TRBV19 CASIAGAGDTQYF TGTGCCAGTATAGCGGGAGCGGGAGATACGCAGTATTTT